This T cell receptor beta chain was retrieved from a study of blood T cell repertoires in COVID-19. Study information: Samples came from the United States, Italy and Spain, spanning acute and convalescent COVID-19. Nucleic acid was either cDNA or gDNA, and it came from T cells, B-cell-depleted T cells, or PBMCs.

This clone showed up just once. The CDR3 loop spans 17 amino acids. Trimming took 4 bases from V and 10 from J; bases not matched to a gene: 15. Germline values: CDR1 LNHDA, CDR2 SQIVND (reference sequence). How the authors handled the data: Estimates of nucleated cell counts were drawn from the amplification of reference gene primers. Only in-frame clones appear in the TCRdb table, and some are missing; sequencing was by immunoSEQ multiplex PCR. That table supplies the V and J calls and clone size; D and trimming were determined from the DNA. The sample gives roughly 180,000 clones, approximately 85% of which show up once; 8.2% is in the top ten.

The sequenced material came from peripheral blood. This sequence joins TRBV19 and TRBJ2-1; TRBD2 agrees at 11 bases. The TCR originated in a woman aged 55-75 years with acute or convalescent COVID-19. CDR3 sequence (DNA): TGTGCCAGTAGTACCCGGGGTAGCGGGAGGGCCGGGGGCGAGCAGTTCTTC. Protein sequence: CASSTRGSGRAGGEQFF.